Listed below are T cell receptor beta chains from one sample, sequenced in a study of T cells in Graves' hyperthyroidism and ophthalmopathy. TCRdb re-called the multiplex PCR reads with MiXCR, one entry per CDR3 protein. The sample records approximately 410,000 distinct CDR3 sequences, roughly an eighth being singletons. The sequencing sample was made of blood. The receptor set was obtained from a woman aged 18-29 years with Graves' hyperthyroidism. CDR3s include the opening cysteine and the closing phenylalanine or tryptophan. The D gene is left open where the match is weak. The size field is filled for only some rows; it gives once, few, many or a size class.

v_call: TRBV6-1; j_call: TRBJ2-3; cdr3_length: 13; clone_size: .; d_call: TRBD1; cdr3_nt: TGTGCCAGCAACCCGACAGGGGCAGATACGCAGTATTTT; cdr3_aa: CASNPTGADTQYF
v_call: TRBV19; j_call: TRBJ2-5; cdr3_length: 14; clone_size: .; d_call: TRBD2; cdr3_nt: TGTGCCAGCGGGGGACTATCCAATGAGGAGACCCAGTACTTC; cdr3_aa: CASGGLSNEETQYF
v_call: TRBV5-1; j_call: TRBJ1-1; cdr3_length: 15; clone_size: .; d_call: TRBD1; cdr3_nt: TGCGCCAGCAGCTTGGTCGGGACAGGGCTCACTGAAGCTTTCTTT; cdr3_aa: CASSLVGTGLTEAFF
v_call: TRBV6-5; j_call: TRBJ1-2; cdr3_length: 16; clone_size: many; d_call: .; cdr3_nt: TGTGCCAGCAGTTACCCTGGGACCGCCCGTGGGCATGGCTACACCTTC; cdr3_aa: CASSYPGTARGHGYTF
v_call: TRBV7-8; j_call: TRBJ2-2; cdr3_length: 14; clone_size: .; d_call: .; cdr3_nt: TGTGCCAGCAGTCCGCCCGGGAGCACCGGGGAGCTGTTTTTT; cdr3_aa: CASSPPGSTGELFF
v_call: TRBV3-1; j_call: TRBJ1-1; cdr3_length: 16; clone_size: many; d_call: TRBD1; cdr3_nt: TGTGCCAGCAGCTCTCGAGGTTCAGACAGGGCTACAGCAGCTTTCTTT; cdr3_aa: CASSSRGSDRATAAFF
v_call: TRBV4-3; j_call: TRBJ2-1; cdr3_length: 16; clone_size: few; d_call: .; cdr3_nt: TGCGCCAGCAGCCAAGAGACAACTAGGTTTGGCAATGAGCAGTTCTTC; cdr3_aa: CASSQETTRFGNEQFF
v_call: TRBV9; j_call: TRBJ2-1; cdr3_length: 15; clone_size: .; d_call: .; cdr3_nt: TGTGCCAGCAGCGTGGCCGCAGGAGGGGTCAATGAGCAGTTCTTC; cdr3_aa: CASSVAAGGVNEQFF
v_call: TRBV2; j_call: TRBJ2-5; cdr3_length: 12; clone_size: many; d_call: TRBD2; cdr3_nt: TGTGCCAGCAGGGGGAGGGGAGAGACCCAGTACTTC; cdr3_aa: CASRGRGETQYF
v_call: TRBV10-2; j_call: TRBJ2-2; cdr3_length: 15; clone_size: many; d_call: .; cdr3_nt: TGCGCCAGCAGTGAAATAGGTTACGGGACCGGGGAGCTGTTTTTT; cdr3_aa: CASSEIGYGTGELFF
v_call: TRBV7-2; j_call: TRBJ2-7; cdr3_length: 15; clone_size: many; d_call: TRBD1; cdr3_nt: TGTGCCAGCAGCCTATCCGACAGGGGAAAGTACGAGCAGTACTTC; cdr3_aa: CASSLSDRGKYEQYF
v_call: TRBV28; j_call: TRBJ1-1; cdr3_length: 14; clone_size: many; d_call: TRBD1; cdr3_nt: TGTGCCAGCAGTTGGACAGGGTCCGTCTCTGAAGCTTTCTTT; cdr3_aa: CASSWTGSVSEAFF
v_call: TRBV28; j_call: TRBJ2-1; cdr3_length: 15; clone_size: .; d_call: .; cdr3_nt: TGTGCCAGCACCCTACATCCGGGGAGTTCTTACGAGCAGTTCTTC; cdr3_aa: CASTLHPGSSYEQFF
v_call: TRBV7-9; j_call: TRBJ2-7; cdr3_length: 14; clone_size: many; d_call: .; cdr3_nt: TGTGCCAGCAGCTTTGACAAGAGCTCCTACGAGCAGTACTTC; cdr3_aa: CASSFDKSSYEQYF
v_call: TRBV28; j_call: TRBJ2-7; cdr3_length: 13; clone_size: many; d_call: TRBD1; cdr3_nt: TGTGCCACCCGGGACAGGCGTATCCACGAGCAGTACTTC; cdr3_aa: CATRDRRIHEQYF
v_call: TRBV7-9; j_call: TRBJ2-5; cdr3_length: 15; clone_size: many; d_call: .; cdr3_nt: TGTGCCAGCAGTCCGGGACACGGACGACAAGAGACCCAGTACTTC; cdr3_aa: CASSPGHGRQETQYF
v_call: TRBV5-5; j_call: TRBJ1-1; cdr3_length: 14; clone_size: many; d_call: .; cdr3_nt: TGTGCCAGCAGCCTGAGGGACTCCTGGACTGAAGCTTTCTTT; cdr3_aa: CASSLRDSWTEAFF
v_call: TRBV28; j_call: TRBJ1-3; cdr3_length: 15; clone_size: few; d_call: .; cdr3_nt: TGTGCCAGCAGTTTACGGTCGGACGGCGGAAACACCATATATTTT; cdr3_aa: CASSLRSDGGNTIYF
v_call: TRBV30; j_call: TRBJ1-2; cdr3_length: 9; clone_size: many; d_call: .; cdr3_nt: TGTGCTGCCGGATATGGCTACACCTTC; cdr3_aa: CAAGYGYTF
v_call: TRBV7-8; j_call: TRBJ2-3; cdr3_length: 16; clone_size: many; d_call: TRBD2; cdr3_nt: TGTGCCAGCAGCTTAGCGGGAGGGACGATTACAGATACGCAGTATTTT; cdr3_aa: CASSLAGGTITDTQYF
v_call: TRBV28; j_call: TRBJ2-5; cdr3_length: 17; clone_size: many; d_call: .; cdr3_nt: TGTGCCAGCAGACCTAGTGGGAACTTCTGGGGTAAAGAGACCCAGTACTTC; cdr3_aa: CASRPSGNFWGKETQYF
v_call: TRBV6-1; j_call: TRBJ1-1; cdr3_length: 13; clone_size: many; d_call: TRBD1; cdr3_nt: TGTGCCAGCAGTGGACAGGGGCTCACTGAAGCTTTCTTT; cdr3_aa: CASSGQGLTEAFF
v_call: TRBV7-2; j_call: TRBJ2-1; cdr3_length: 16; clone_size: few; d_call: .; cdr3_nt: TGTGCCAGCAGCTTACTGCAGGGGCTCGCCTACAATGAGCAGTTCTTC; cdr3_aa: CASSLLQGLAYNEQFF
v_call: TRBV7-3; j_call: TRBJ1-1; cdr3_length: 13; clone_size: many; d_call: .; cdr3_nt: TGTGCCAGCAGTGCGGGTCTGGGCACTGAAGCTTTCTTT; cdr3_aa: CASSAGLGTEAFF
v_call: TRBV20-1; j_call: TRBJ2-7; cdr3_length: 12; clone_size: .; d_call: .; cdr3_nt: TGCAGTGCTAGAGATCTGAGTAGGGAGCAGTACTTC; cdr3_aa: CSARDLSREQYF
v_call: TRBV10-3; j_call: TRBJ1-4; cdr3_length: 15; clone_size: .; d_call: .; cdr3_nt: TGTGCCATCAGTGAGATGGGGGTAGGGAAGGAAAAACTGTTTTTT; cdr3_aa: CAISEMGVGKEKLFF
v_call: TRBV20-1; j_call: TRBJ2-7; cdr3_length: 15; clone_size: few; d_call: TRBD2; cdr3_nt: TGCAGTGCTACGACTAGCCACCCTCCAACCTACGAGCAGTACTTC; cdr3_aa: CSATTSHPPTYEQYF
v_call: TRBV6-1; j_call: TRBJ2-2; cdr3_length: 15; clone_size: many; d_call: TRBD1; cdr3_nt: TGTGCCAGCAAGGACAGGGGGCGAGTCACCGGGGAGCTGTTTTTT; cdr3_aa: CASKDRGRVTGELFF
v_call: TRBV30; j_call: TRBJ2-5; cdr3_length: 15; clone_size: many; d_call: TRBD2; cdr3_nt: TGTGCCTGGAAACGGGCGGGAGGATGGCAAGAGACCCAGTACTTC; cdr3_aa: CAWKRAGGWQETQYF
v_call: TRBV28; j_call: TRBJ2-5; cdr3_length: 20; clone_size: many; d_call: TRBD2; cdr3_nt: TGTGCCAGCCTCACGGGGCCCCGACTAGCGGGAGGGCCCCTCCAAGAGACCCAGTACTTC; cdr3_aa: CASLTGPRLAGGPLQETQYF
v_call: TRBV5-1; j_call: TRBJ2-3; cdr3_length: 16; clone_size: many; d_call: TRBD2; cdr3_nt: TGCGCCAGCACCCCATCCCCTAGCGGGAGGGGGAGTACGCAGTATTTT; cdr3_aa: CASTPSPSGRGSTQYF
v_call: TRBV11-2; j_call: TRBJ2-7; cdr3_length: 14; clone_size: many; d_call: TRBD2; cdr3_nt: TGTGCCAGCAGCTTAGTGCGGGAGCCCTACGAGCAGTACTTC; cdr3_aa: CASSLVREPYEQYF
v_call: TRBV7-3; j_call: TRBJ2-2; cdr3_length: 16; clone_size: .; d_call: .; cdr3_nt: TGTGCCAGCAGCTTACCGACAGGACTTGCCACCGGGGAGCTGTTTTTT; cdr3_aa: CASSLPTGLATGELFF
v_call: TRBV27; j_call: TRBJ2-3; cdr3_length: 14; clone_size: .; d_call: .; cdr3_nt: TGTGCCAGTCGAGAAGGGTCGAGCACAGATACGCAGTATTTT; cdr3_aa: CASREGSSTDTQYF
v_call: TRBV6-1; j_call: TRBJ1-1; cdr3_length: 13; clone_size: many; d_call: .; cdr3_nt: TGTGCCAGCAGTCGACATATGAACACTGAAGCTTTCTTT; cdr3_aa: CASSRHMNTEAFF
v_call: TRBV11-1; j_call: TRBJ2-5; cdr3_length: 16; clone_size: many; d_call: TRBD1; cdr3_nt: TGTGCCAGCAGCTCCGGGACAGGAGTCGCTCAAGAGACCCAGTACTTC; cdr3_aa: CASSSGTGVAQETQYF
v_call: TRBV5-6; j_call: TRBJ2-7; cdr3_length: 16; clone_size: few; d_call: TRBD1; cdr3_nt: TGTGCCAGCAGCTCGACCTGGACAGGGGCAACCTACGAGCAGTACTTC; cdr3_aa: CASSSTWTGATYEQYF
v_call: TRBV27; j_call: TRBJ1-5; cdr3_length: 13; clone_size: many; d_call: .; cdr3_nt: TGTGCCAGCAGTTTTGGCCGGAATCAGCCCCAGCATTTT; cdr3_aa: CASSFGRNQPQHF
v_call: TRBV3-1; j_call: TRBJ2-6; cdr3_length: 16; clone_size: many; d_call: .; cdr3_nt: TGTGCCAGCCCTAAGATGGGCTGTCCCGGGGCCAACGTCCTGACTTTC; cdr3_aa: CASPKMGCPGANVLTF
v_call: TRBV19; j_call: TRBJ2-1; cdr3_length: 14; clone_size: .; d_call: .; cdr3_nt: TGTGCCAGTAGTAGTGTCGGGAACAGCAATGAGCAGTTCTTC; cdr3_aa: CASSSVGNSNEQFF
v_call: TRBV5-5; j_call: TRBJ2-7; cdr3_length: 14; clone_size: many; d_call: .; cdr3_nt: TGTGCCAGCAGCTTGGTAGGTGGCAACTACGAGCAGTACTTC; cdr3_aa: CASSLVGGNYEQYF
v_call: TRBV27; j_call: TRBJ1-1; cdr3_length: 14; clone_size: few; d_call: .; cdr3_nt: TGTGCCAGCAGATTGGGGCAGATTAACACTGAAGCTTTCTTT; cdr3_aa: CASRLGQINTEAFF